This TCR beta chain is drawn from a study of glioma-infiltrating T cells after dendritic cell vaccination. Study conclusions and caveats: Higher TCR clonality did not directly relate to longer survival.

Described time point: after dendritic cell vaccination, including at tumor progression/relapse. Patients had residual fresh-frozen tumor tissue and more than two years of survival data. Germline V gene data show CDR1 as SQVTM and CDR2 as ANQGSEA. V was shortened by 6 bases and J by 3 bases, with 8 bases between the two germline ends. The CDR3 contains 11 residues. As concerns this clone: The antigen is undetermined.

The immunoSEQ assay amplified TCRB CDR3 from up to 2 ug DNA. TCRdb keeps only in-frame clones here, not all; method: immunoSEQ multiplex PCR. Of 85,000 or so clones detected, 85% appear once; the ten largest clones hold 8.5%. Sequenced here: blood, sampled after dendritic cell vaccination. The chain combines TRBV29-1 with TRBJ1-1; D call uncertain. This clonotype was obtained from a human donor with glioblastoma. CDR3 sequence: CSVFSDTEAFF. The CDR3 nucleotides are TGCAGCGTATTCTCTGACACTGAAGCTTTCTTT. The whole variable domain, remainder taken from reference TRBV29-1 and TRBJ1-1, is SAVISQKPSRDICQRGTSLTIQCQVDSQVTMMFWYRQQPGQSLTLIATANQGSEATYESGFVIDKFPISRPNLTFSTLTVSNMSPEDSSIYLCSVFSDTEAFFGQGTRLTVV.